This entry is about one T cell receptor (beta chain). Measured with immunoSEQ multiplex PCR; TCRdb has only the in-frame clones, and not every one. The table lists approximately 290,000 clones, approximately 90% of them singletons. The CDR3 has 15 amino acids. The germline V gene encodes CDR1 KGHDR and CDR2 SFDVKD. The V gene lost 5 bases and the J gene lost 1 base, with 14 bases spanning the gap. This specimen belongs to a study of blood T cell repertoires in COVID-19. Across the study: The samples span acute and convalescent COVID-19 from the United States, Italy and Spain.

Sequenced: PBMCs or T cells enriched from blood (not recorded which). This chain connects TRBV24-1 to TRBJ2-7; D uncertain. This receptor was obtained from a woman between 25 and 40 years old who had recovered from COVID-19. This chain's CDR3 is CATSGPKSASYEQYF. The CDR3 DNA is TGTGCCACCAGTGGTCCGAAAAGCGCGTCCTACGAGCAGTACTTC.